Described below is a single T cell receptor (beta chain) sequence and its context. Antigen unknown. The data derive from a study of shared clonotypes between healthy human individuals. General study results and limits: Some clonotypes were shared by all four sorted-subset donors, while others were not shared. The non-shared ones had lower generation probabilities than the shared ones. Memory subsets generally showed smaller estimated richness than naive subsets did.

The CDR3 covers 13 residues. CDR1 is MNHNY, CDR2 SVGAGI, per germline (reference sequence). V was pared by 6 bases and J by 6 bases, with 6 bases of the junction left unmatched. There were only Caucasian adults among the donors, and all lived in Nashville, Tennessee. Method: immunoSEQ multiplex PCR; TCRdb's copy keeps in-frame clones and lacks some. The sample lists about 530,000 clones, about 96% occurring once. Sequencing was performed on naive CD4+ T cells sorted from blood. Regarding subset: CD45RA+ positively selected. This sequence originates from a woman under 40 in good health. The chain has TRBV6-6 and TRBJ1-1, with 8 bases that match TRBD1. As DNA, the CDR3 is TGTGCCAGCAGAGACACAGGGGGATCTGAAGCTTTCTTT. The encoded protein is CASRDTGGSEAFF.